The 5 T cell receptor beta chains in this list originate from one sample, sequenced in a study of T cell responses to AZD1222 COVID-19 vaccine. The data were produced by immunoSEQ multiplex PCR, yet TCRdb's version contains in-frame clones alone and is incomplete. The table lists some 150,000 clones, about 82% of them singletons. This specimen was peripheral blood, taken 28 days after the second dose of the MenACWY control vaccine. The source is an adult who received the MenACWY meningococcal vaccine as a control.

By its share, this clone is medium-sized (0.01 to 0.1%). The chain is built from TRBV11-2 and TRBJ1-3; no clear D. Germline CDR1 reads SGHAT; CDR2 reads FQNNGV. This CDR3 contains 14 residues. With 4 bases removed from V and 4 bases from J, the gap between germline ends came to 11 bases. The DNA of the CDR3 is TGTGCCAGCAGCTCCGTGACTCGGGGAAACACCATATATTTT. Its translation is CASSSVTRGNTIYF.

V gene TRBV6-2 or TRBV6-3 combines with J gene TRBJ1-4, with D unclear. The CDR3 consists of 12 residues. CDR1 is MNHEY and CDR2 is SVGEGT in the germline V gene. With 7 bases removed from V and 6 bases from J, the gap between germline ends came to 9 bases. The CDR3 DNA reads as TGTGCCAGCACCCCGGGCCATGAAAAACTGTTTTTT. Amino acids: CASTPGHEKLFF.

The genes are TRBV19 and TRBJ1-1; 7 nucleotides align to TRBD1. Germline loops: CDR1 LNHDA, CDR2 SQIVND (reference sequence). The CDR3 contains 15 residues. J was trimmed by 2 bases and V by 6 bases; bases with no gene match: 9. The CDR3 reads CASRENRGVNTEAFF. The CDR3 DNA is TGTGCCAGTAGGGAGAACAGGGGAGTAAACACTGAAGCTTTCTTT.

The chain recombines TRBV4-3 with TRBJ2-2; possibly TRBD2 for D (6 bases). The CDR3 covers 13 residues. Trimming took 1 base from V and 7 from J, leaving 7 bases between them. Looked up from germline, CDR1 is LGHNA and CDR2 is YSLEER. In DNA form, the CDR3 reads TGCGCCAGCAGCCAAGGGAGGGGCGGGGAGCTGTTTTTT. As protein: CASSQGRGGELFF.

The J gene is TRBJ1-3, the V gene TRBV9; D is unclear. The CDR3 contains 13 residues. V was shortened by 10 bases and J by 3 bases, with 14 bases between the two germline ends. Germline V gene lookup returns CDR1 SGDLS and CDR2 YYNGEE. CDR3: CASAGYSGNTIYF. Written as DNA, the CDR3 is TGTGCCTCCGCGGGGTACAGTGGAAACACCATATATTTT.